These T cell receptor beta chains were read from a single sample in a study of blood T cell repertoires in COVID-19. This table comes from immunoSEQ multiplex PCR, and its TCRdb copy is limited to in-frame clones, with some not included. This repertoire shows 150,000 to 200,000 clones, roughly nine tenths found once; its top ten account for over 15%. The sequenced sample consisted of peripheral blood. The receptors come from a man aged 60 to 69 with active or convalescent COVID-19. CDR3s include the opening cysteine and the closing phenylalanine or tryptophan. Each record gives: clone size, D gene, J gene, V gene, CDR3 protein, CDR3 DNA. A D gene is named only where the DNA matches it firmly. Rows may omit the clone size; those that give it use once, few, many or a size class.

.,TRBD1,TRBJ2-7,TRBV10-3,CAISSGTGSEQYF,TGTGCCATCAGCTCCGGGACAGGGAGCGAGCAGTACTTC
.,.,TRBJ1-2,TRBV18,CASSPDGGNYGYTF,TGTGCCAGCTCACCGGACGGGGGGAACTATGGCTACACCTTC
once,.,TRBJ1-3,TRBV5-1,CASSLDNSGNTIYF,TGCGCCAGCAGCTTGGACAACTCTGGAAACACCATATATTTT
.,.,TRBJ1-5,TRBV6-5,CASTGGSNQPQHF,TGTGCCAGCACTGGCGGTAGCAATCAGCCCCAGCATTTT
.,TRBD1,TRBJ1-4,TRBV19,CASSPPGTGSEKLFF,TGTGCCAGTAGTCCCCCCGGGACAGGGTCTGAAAAACTGTTTTTT
.,TRBD1,TRBJ1-6,TRBV15,CATSRDGRTGVSPLHF,TGTGCCACCAGCAGAGATGGTAGGACAGGGGTTTCACCCCTCCACTTT
once,TRBD1,TRBJ1-1,TRBV6-5,CASRDRRNTEAFF,TGTGCCAGCAGGGACAGGAGGAACACTGAAGCTTTCTTT
.,.,TRBJ2-5,TRBV28,CASSLATVQETQYF,TGTGCCAGCAGTTTGGCGACAGTCCAAGAGACCCAGTACTTC
.,.,TRBJ1-1,TRBV29-1,CSVFSGFNTEAFF,TGCAGCGTTTTTTCGGGTTTTAACACTGAAGCTTTCTTT
.,.,TRBJ2-7,TRBV2,CASSERGGGQQYF,TGTGCCAGCAGTGAGAGGGGGGGTGGTCAACAGTACTTC
.,.,TRBJ2-3,TRBV19,CASSNPGDTQYF,TGTGCCAGTAGTAACCCGGGGGATACGCAGTATTTT
few,.,TRBJ1-5,TRBV5-8,CASSLRVDWSNQPQHF,TGTGCCAGCAGCTTGCGGGTCGACTGGAGCAATCAGCCCCAGCATTTT
.,TRBD1,TRBJ1-2,TRBV19,CASTMTGGAGGYTF,TGTGCCAGTACCATGACAGGGGGCGCCGGTGGCTACACCTTC
.,.,TRBJ2-7,TRBV27,CASSSGTLSSYEQYF,TGTGCCAGCAGTTCCGGGACACTTAGCTCCTACGAGCAGTACTTC
.,.,TRBJ2-5,TRBV15,CATSRDIGQGGQETQYF,TGTGCCACCAGCAGAGATATTGGACAGGGAGGGCAAGAGACCCAGTACTTC
.,.,TRBJ2-7,TRBV10-3,CAISEGQNYEQYF,TGTGCCATCAGTGAGGGACAAAATTACGAGCAGTACTTC
.,.,TRBJ1-1,TRBV5-6,CASSYLIGHVTEAFF,TGTGCCAGCAGCTACCTCATCGGACACGTCACTGAAGCTTTCTTT
.,.,TRBJ2-3,TRBV3-1/TRBV3-2,CASSQNEGGTDTQYF,TGTGCCAGCAGTCAAAACGAGGGTGGCACAGATACGCAGTATTTT
.,TRBD1,TRBJ2-7,TRBV7-9,CASSQTGLGDEQYF,TGTGCCAGCAGCCAGACAGGGTTAGGGGACGAGCAGTACTTC
once,.,TRBJ1-1,TRBV12-3/TRBV12-4,CASRNRVESEAFF,TGTGCCAGCAGGAACAGGGTCGAGTCTGAAGCTTTCTTT
once,TRBD1,TRBJ1-1,TRBV9,CASSVRNRGEAFF,TGTGCCAGCAGCGTAAGGAACAGGGGGGAAGCTTTCTTT
.,.,TRBJ2-1,TRBV27,CASSFYRGGNEQFF,TGTGCCAGCAGTTTCTACAGGGGGGGTAATGAGCAGTTCTTC
.,.,TRBJ1-5,TRBV27,CASSFNGDNQPQHF,TGTGCCAGCAGTTTTAACGGGGACAATCAGCCCCAGCATTTT
.,TRBD2,TRBJ2-7,TRBV7-2,CASSLETSGVGEQYF,TGTGCCAGCAGCTTAGAAACTAGCGGGGTGGGCGAGCAGTACTTC
.,TRBD1,TRBJ1-2,TRBV6-5,CASTPDRGLNYGYTF,TGTGCCAGCACCCCAGACAGGGGCCTTAACTATGGCTACACCTTC
.,TRBD1,TRBJ1-2,TRBV19,CASSIRQGADYGYTF,TGTGCCAGTAGCATAAGACAGGGGGCAGATTATGGCTACACCTTC
.,TRBD1,TRBJ2-7,TRBV19,CASSMYGVGTESYEQYF,TGTGCCAGTAGTATGTATGGAGTCGGGACAGAGTCCTACGAGCAGTACTTC
.,.,TRBJ2-3,TRBV5-1,CASSATGTDTQYF,TGCGCCAGCAGCGCCACAGGGACAGATACGCAGTATTTT
once,TRBD2,TRBJ2-7,TRBV4-1,CASSQALAASGEQYF,TGCGCCAGCAGCCAAGCACTAGCGGCCTCGGGGGAGCAGTACTTC